A selection of T cell receptor beta chains follows, all from one sample in a study of blood T cell repertoires in COVID-19. Produced via immunoSEQ multiplex PCR; TCRdb's table is partial and in-frame only. The data hold about 170,000 clones, with around 82% observed a single time. The sample taken for sequencing was peripheral blood. The receptors stem from a woman older than 75 with acute or convalescent COVID-19. The CDR3 runs from the conserved cysteine through the conserved F or W.

V: TRBV2; J: TRBJ2-1; CDR3: CASSGGTTPGDEQFF
V: TRBV5-4; J: TRBJ2-4; CDR3: CASSFGGDRGGKNIQYF
V: TRBV6-5; J: TRBJ2-3; CDR3: CASSSYLGGTQYF
V: TRBV6-6; J: TRBJ1-1; CDR3: CASSYGTGKDTEAFF
V: TRBV7-9; J: TRBJ2-1; CDR3: CASSLRAGGYNEQFF
V: TRBV14; J: TRBJ1-1; CDR3: CASSQESPVNTEAFF
V: TRBV4-1; J: TRBJ2-2; CDR3: CASSRNTGANTGELFF
V: TRBV19; J: TRBJ2-2; CDR3: CATGTSGLTGELFF
V: TRBV5-4; J: TRBJ2-2; CDR3: CASSDISGRNTGELFF
V: TRBV9; J: TRBJ2-1; CDR3: CASSVGLANNEQFF
V: TRBV3-1/TRBV3-2; J: TRBJ2-5; CDR3: CASSQETDRVSVETQYF
V: TRBV19; J: TRBJ1-1; CDR3: CASSPQGSVTEAFF
V: TRBV24-1; J: TRBJ2-1; CDR3: CATSGPGRERYNEQFF
V: TRBV2; J: TRBJ2-7; CDR3: CASTAPGAPYEQYF
V: TRBV12-3/TRBV12-4; J: TRBJ2-1; CDR3: CASSRTSQNEQFF
V: TRBV5-1; J: TRBJ2-1; CDR3: CASSLGLYGSLYNEQFF
V: TRBV30; J: TRBJ2-5; CDR3: CACPTTSQETQYF
V: TRBV19; J: TRBJ2-2; CDR3: CASGTGADTGELFF